This entry is about one T cell receptor beta chain. Its antigen is currently unknown. These data originate in a study of Ad26.COV2.S vaccination and SARS-CoV-2 variants. Study as a whole: Ad26.COV2.S, an intramuscular injection, was given once or twice 56 days apart. Broader study findings: Researchers cautioned that TCR breadth and depth analyses may have underestimated total T cell responses. There was reportedly substantial breadth in spike-specific CD8+ and CD4+ T cell responses after vaccination.

Clones were read by immunoSEQ multiplex PCR, and TCRdb kept only the in-frame ones, dropping some. The top ten hold 1.9% of the sample, which has some 340,000 clones, about 86% seen once. The V gene's germline CDR1 is MNHEY and CDR2 SVGAGI. The CDR3 length is 12 residues. V was pared by 6 bases and J by 7 bases, with 4 bases of the junction left unmatched. As for treatment: roughly 20 received Ad26.COV2.S at low or high dose, single or two shots; several received placebo; per-sample allocation not given. Sampling occurred on day 63 after the first vaccine or placebo injection. The V gene is TRBV6-5, the J gene TRBJ1-2; TRBD1 agrees at 8 bases. The receptor was derived from a person aged 18-60 years who received the Ad26.COV2.S COVID-19 vaccine or a placebo. Source: peripheral blood, taken in a trial of Ad26.COV2.S vaccine versus placebo. CDR3 nucleotides: TGTGCCAGCAGAGGGCAGGGGGCTGGCTACACCTTC. Encoded protein: CASRGQGAGYTF.